These 3 T cell receptor beta chains were all obtained from the same sample, sequenced in a study of blood T cell repertoires in COVID-19. Only in-frame clones appear in the TCRdb table, and some are missing; sequencing was by immunoSEQ multiplex PCR. The sample contains approximately 38,000 clones, more than 90% of which appear only once. Material for sequencing was peripheral blood. These receptors were obtained from a woman over 75 with acute or convalescent COVID-19.

This chain connects TRBV6-5 to TRBJ2-1; 10 bases align to TRBD1. The germline gives CDR1 MNHEY, CDR2 SVGAGI. J lost 8 bases, V lost 5 bases, and 6 bases had no gene match. CDR3 length equals 14 residues. As DNA, the CDR3 is TGTGCCAGCAGTAGGGACAGGGGATGGGATGAGCAGTTCTTC. This gives the protein CASSRDRGWDEQFF.

V is TRBV9 and J is TRBJ1-1, with D possibly being TRBD1 (6 bases). Germline-derived CDR1 and CDR2 are SGDLS and YYNGEE. Trimming removed 0 bases from V and 5 bases from J, with 17 bases in between. The CDR3 contains 16 residues. This CDR3 is CASSVAGAGVGTEAFF. The CDR3 region has the DNA TGTGCCAGCAGCGTAGCTGGGGCAGGGGTTGGTACTGAAGCTTTCTTT.

CDR3 DNA: TGCAGCGTTGAAGATCGCGGCAGTGGGTTTGGCTACACCTTC. Its protein is CSVEDRGSGFGYTF. This rearrangement joins TRBV29-1 to TRBJ1-2; D not resolved. The CDR3 runs to 14 residues. The germline V and J ends were trimmed by 0 bases and 7 bases, with 15 bases remaining between them. Germline V gene data show CDR1 as SQVTM and CDR2 as ANQGSEA.